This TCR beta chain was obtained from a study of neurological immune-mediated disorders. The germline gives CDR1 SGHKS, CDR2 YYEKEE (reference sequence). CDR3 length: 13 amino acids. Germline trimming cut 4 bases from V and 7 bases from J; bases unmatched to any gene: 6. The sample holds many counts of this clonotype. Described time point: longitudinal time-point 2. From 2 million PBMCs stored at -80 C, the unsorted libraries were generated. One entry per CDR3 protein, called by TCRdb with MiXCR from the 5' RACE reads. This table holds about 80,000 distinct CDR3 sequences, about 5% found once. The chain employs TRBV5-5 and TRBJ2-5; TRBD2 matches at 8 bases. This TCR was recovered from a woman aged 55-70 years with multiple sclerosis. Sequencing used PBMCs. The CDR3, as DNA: TGTGCCAGCAGCGTTGAACTAGCGGTGACCCAGTACTTC. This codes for CASSVELAVTQYF.